This T cell receptor beta chain derives from a study of shared clonotypes between healthy human individuals. General study points: Estimated richness was generally greater in naive than memory subsets. The sole specimen, blood, was sampled, and tissue repertoires likely differ.

CD45RO-negative cells were positively selected for CCR7, leaving out terminally differentiated effector memory CD45RA+ cells. All of the donors resided in Nashville, Tennessee, and each was a Caucasian adult. This clone was picked up a small number of times. Its antigen is not known. The same CDR3 arises from other DNA sequences in this sample as well. With V trimmed by 3 bases and J by 3 bases, 1 base remained unmatched. The CDR3 contains 14 residues. Per germline, CDR1 MDHEN and CDR2 SYDVKM. Profiled with immunoSEQ multiplex PCR; TCRdb holds only in-frame clones, not every one. Seen here are some 2.1 million clones, 93% observed once, and the top ten hold about 1.7%.

Sequencing input: naive CD8+ T cells from PBMCs. The source is a man younger than 35 in good health. Some clones in this sample may be carry-over from other donors' samples. The chain has TRBV28 and TRBJ2-7; 11 bases align to TRBD1. The CDR3 DNA sequence: TGTGCCAGCAGTTTTGGGACAGGGGGCTACGAGCAGTACTTC. Translation: CASSFGTGGYEQYF.